The 32 T cell receptor beta chains given below trace back to one sample, sequenced in a study of tumor-infiltrating lymphocytes in primary liver carcinoma. Co-extracting RNA and DNA was done with roughly 17-31 mg of unsorted bulk tissue as input. Starting material of roughly 550 ng total RNA yielded TCR beta cDNA via a constant-region primer. For TCR beta, libraries were produced by three nested multiplex PCR rounds using slightly modified ARM-PCR. TRBV1-TRBV30 forward primers paired with a C-beta reverse primer drove the first two PCR rounds, approximately 11 cycles each. TCRdb fed the multiplex PCR reads into MiXCR, producing one record per CDR3 protein. The sample yields about 30,000 distinct CDR3 sequences, 71% seen once. The specimen was liver tumor tissue from sampling region 3. Subset reported: tumor region T3, left-lateral pole. These receptors came from a woman aged 25 to 39 with primary liver carcinoma and hepatitis B virus infection.

This clonotype has more than one count but fewer than ten. At one end, the junction sequence differs from germline, possibly due to a read error. The chain links TRBV11-2 to TRBJ2-3; TRBD2 matches at 8 bases. Germline loops: CDR1 SGHAT, CDR2 FQNNGV. CDR3 length: 15 amino acids. CDR3 nucleotide sequence: TGTGCCGGCAGGCCCTCGGGAGGGAGCACAGATACGCATTATTTT. This codes for CAGRPSGGSTDTHYF. Supplemented by reference TRBV11-2 and TRBJ2-3, the full variable domain reads EAGVAQSPRYKIIEKRQSVAFWCNPISGHATLYWYQQILGQGPKLLIQFQNNGVVDDSQLPKDRFSAERLKGVDSTLKIQPAKLEDSAVYLCAGRPSGGSTDTHYFGPGTRLTVL.

In regard to this clonotype: Given the absence of the conserved phenylalanine or tryptophan at the CDR3 end, a read error is likely. J is TRBJ1-3 and V is TRBV11-2; no firm D call. The CDR3 has 11 amino acids. Germline CDR1 and CDR2: SGHAT and FQNNGV. DNA of the CDR3: TGTGTCAGCAGCTTGGGAAACGCCATATATCTT. Translated, it gives CVSSLGNAIYL.

Concerning this clonotype: At one of its ends the junction is not consistent with the germline gene, which may arise from a read error. This chain links TRBV6-5 with TRBJ1-2; tentatively, D is TRBD1 (5 bases). This CDR3 is 14 amino acids long. Germline V gene data show CDR1 as MNHEY and CDR2 as SVGAGI. For the CDR3, the DNA is TGTGTCAGCAGTCATAACGGACATGGCAGCGGCTACACCTTC. Translating gives CVSSHNGHGSGYTF.

This clonotype showed up just a few times. This may be a read error: a much more frequent sequence differs by one nucleotide. The chain carries TRBV11-1 and TRBJ2-1; no reliable D call. Germline CDR1 reads SGHAT; CDR2 reads FQDESV (reference sequence). This CDR3 region has 13 residues. The CDR3 sequence: CASSFLWGGEQLF. The CDR3, as DNA: TGTGCCAGCAGCTTTCTATGGGGTGGTGAGCAGCTCTTC.

Notes on this clonotype: Relative to the germline gene, one junction end is altered; a read error may explain this. The chain combines TRBV11-2 with TRBJ2-3; 7 bases align to TRBD1. The CDR3 runs to 16 residues. Germline CDR1 reads SGHAT; CDR2 reads FQNNGV. This CDR3 reads CTSSRTRQGREDTQYF. The CDR3 DNA reads TGTACCAGCAGCCGGACGCGACAGGGAAGGGAAGATACCCAGTATTTT.

About this clonotype itself: Because the CDR3 is missing its conserved closing phenylalanine or tryptophan, this is likely a read error. The rearrangement joins TRBV5-6 to TRBJ2-2; no clear D gene. Germline V CDR1 and CDR2: SGHDT, YYEEEE. The CDR3 extends over 15 amino acids. The chain's CDR3 is CAISSASRVTGELFY. The CDR3 DNA reads TGTGCCATCAGCTCGGCATCCAGAGTCACCGGGGAGCTGTTTTAT.

On this clonotype itself: Given a much more abundant clone one base away, this may be a read error. The chain joins TRBV29-1 to TRBJ2-1; no clear D. Germline CDR1 reads SQVTM; CDR2 reads ANQGSEA. Trimming took 4 bases from V and 7 from J, leaving 11 bases between them. The CDR3 has 12 amino acids. DNA of the CDR3: TGCAGCGTTGTTGATGAGATAAATGAGCAGTTCTTC. This codes for CSVVDEINEQFF.

To note about this clonotype: A read error may explain this, as a much larger clone is one base away. The rearrangement links TRBV5-1 to TRBJ2-1; 7 bases are a match to TRBD2. The J call is uncertain, as TRBJ2-7 better fits the DNA end. CDR3 size: 14 residues. Germline loops: CDR1 SGHRS, CDR2 YFSETQ. The CDR3 region has the DNA TGCGCCAGCACAAGCGGGGAATACTACAATGAGCAGTACTTC. This translates into CASTSGEYYNEQYF.

With regard to this clonotype: Sequence at one end of the junction differs from germline and may be a read error. The V gene is TRBV6-5, the J gene TRBJ2-2; a weak D match, TRBD1 (8 bases). This CDR3 has 15 residues. Looked up from germline, CDR1 is MNHEY and CDR2 is SVGAGI. This CDR3 reads CASSLRTGFTGGRYF. In DNA form, the CDR3 reads TGTGCCAGCAGTCTGCGGACAGGGTTCACCGGGGGGCGGTATTTT.

This clonotype was counted at least ten times. V and J are TRBV28 and TRBJ1-1; a weak D match, TRBD1 (5 bases). There are 14 residues in the CDR3. Per germline, CDR1 MDHEN and CDR2 SYDVKM. Trimming took off 7 bases at V and 5 bases at J, with 17 bases between the two ends. The CDR3 region has the DNA TGTGCCAGCAAAGTCTCAGGGCCCGGAACTGAAGCTTTCTTT. It is translated as CASKVSGPGTEAFF.

To note about this clonotype: This could be a read error, since a much larger clone is one nucleotide away. DNA of the CDR3: TGTGCCAGCAGCCCTCACCTTGGGGGAGAGCAGTACTTC. Translated: CASSPHLGGEQYF. The chain couples TRBV6-5 to TRBJ2-7; D may correspond to TRBD1 or TRBD2 (5 bases each). The ends were cut back, 6 bases at V and 7 bases at J, with 16 bases in the middle. In germline, CDR1 is MNHEY, CDR2 SVGAGI. The CDR3 is made up of 13 amino acids.

The rearrangement uses TRBV4-1 and TRBJ2-5, with D possibly matching TRBD1 (5 bases). The CDR3 is 13 residues long. The V gene lost 7 bases and the J gene lost 7 bases, with 16 bases spanning the gap. Germline V gene lookup returns CDR1 MGHRA and CDR2 YSYEKL. In nucleotides, the CDR3 is TGCGCCAGCACTAATTCCAGGGAAGCGACCCAGTACTTC. Its translation is CASTNSREATQYF.

On this clonotype: Sequence at one end of the junction differs from germline and may be a read error. The gene calls are TRBV6-5 and TRBJ1-2; D gene unclear. Germline CDR1 is MNHEY and CDR2 is SVGAGI. CDR3 length equals 15 residues. Here the CDR3 reads CASSYLALRGYGYTF. In DNA form, the CDR3 reads TGCGCCAGCAGTTACTTGGCCCTGCGGGGTTATGGTTACACCTTC.

This chain connects TRBV6-1 to TRBJ2-1, with 11 positions matching TRBD2. Germline values: CDR1 MNHNS, CDR2 SASEGT. With 10 bases clipped from V and 1 base from J, the junction kept 15 bases outside the gene matches. The CDR3 has 18 amino acids. The CDR3 DNA follows: TGTGCCAACAATGAACTAGCGGGAGAATTTGGATCCTACAATGAGCAGTTCTTC. Amino acid sequence: CANNELAGEFGSYNEQFF.

As for this clonotype: Since the CDR3 does not end with the conserved phenylalanine or tryptophan, this likely comes from a read error. The chain joins TRBV6-6 to TRBJ2-1; 7 nucleotides agree with TRBD2. CDR3 length: 15 residues. V shed 4 bases and J 10 bases; nucleotides not matched to a gene: 13. Per germline, CDR1 MNHNY and CDR2 SVGAGI (reference sequence). The CDR3 loop reads CASSWAAGTSWEQFS. The CDR3 nucleotides are TGTGCCAGCAGTTGGGCAGCGGGAACCTCTTGGGAGCAGTTCTCC.

Comment on this clonotype: Without the conserved terminal phenylalanine or tryptophan, this CDR3 likely stems from a read error. This chain uses TRBV11-2 with TRBJ2-4, with a possible D match to TRBD1 (6 bases). CDR1 is SGHAT and CDR2 is FQNNGV in the germline V gene. CDR3 length: 15 amino acids. In DNA form, the CDR3 reads TGTGTCAGCAGCTTAGATGGTTGGGGGCGCGACATTCAGTACTTA. Protein sequence: CVSSLDGWGRDIQYL.

A remark on this clonotype: This may come from a read error, since a much larger clone is one base off. The gene calls are TRBV7-3 and TRBJ2-1, with 7 bases matching TRBD2. The CDR3 is made up of 17 amino acids. V lost 2 bases to trimming and J lost 6 bases; unmatched junction nucleotides: 13. CDR1 is SGHTA, CDR2 FQGTGA, per germline. The CDR3 loop is CASSLGLVVGGFNEQFF. CDR3 coding DNA: TGTGCCAGCAGCTTAGGTTTGGTAGTGGGAGGGTTCAATGAGCAGTTCTTC. Filled out from reference TRBV7-3 and TRBJ2-1, the complete variable domain reads GAGVSQTPSNKVTEKGKYVELRCDPISGHTALYWYRQSLGQGPEFLIYFQGTGAADDSGLPNDRFFAVRPEGSVSTLKIQRTERGDSAVYLCASSLGLVVGGFNEQFFGPGTRLTVL.

Many counts were recorded for this clonotype. The rearrangement links TRBV30 to TRBJ2-5; a possible D gene is TRBD1 (6 bases). The CDR3 totals 15 residues. With 0 bases removed from V and 5 bases from J, the gap between germline ends came to 16 bases. Looked up from germline, CDR1 is GTSNPN and CDR2 is SVGIG (reference sequence). The CDR3, as DNA: TGTGCCTGGAGTGTCGGCAGGGGTGGGTGGGAGACCCAGTACTTC. It encodes CAWSVGRGGWETQYF.

Remarks on this clonotype: Since the CDR3 does not end with the conserved phenylalanine or tryptophan, this likely comes from a read error. The DNA is left out, because the CDR3 cannot be placed on it with certainty; the CDR3 is given as TCRdb lists it. The gene calls are TRBV11-2 and TRBJ1-3. Per the germline V gene, CDR1 is SGHAT and CDR2 is FQNNGV. The CDR3 comprises 11 residues, both ends counted. The CDR3 sequence: CASSLGSTVYL.

Remarks on this clonotype: The conserved closing phenylalanine or tryptophan is absent in this CDR3, likely reflecting a read error. Because the CDR3's place on the DNA is in doubt, the DNA is left out and the CDR3 is given as listed by TCRdb. This chain uses TRBV5-1 with TRBJ2-1; TRBD2 is taken as the D call from the table, unchecked against the DNA. The germline gives CDR1 SGHRS, CDR2 YFSETQ. The CDR3 extends over 18 residues, inclusive of both ends. The CDR3 sequence: CASRRSSSGSISYNEHFL.

A word on this clonotype: The germline gene is not matched at one end of the junction; a read error may be the cause. This sequence joins TRBV2 and TRBJ2-1; D is tentatively TRBD1 or TRBD2 (6 bases each). Germline assignment: CDR1 SNHLY and CDR2 FYNNEI. The CDR3 is 12 residues long. The CDR3 loop reads CVSKGGRNEEFF. CDR3 in DNA: TGTGTCAGCAAAGGGGGGCGGAATGAGGAGTTCTTC. The whole variable domain, remainder taken from reference TRBV2 and TRBJ2-1, is EPEVTQTPSHQVTQMGQEVILRCVPISNHLYFYWYRQILGQKVEFLVSFYNNEISEKSEIFDDQFSVERPDGSNFTLKIRSTKLEDSAMYFCVSKGGRNEEFFGPGTRLTVL.

This clonotype was found many times. Relative to the germline gene, one junction end is altered; a read error may explain this. This sequence joins TRBV11-3 and TRBJ2-7; 12 positions agree with TRBD1. Per the germline V gene, CDR1 is SGHNT and CDR2 is YENEEA. CDR3 length: 15 residues. This CDR3 is CASSPGTGGDYEQCF. The CDR3 DNA reads as TGTGCCAGCAGCCCCGGGACAGGGGGCGACTACGAGCAGTGCTTC.

Comment on this clonotype: A read error may explain this, as a much larger clone is one base away. CDR3 sequence reads: CSVSDRANSPLHF. In DNA, the CDR3 is TGCAGCGTTAGCGACAGGGCAAATTCACCCCTCCACTTT. This sequence joins TRBV29-1 and TRBJ1-6, with 7 bases identical to TRBD1. V shed 5 bases, J shed 7 bases, and the junction held 5 bases outside the gene matches. The V gene's germline CDR1 is SQVTM and CDR2 ANQGSEA. This CDR3 comprises 13 residues.

This chain joins TRBV6-2 or TRBV6-3 and TRBJ2-7; D might be TRBD1 or TRBD2, each matching 5 bases. This CDR3 comprises 12 residues. V lost 11 bases to trimming and J lost 7 bases, with 18 bases between them. Germline CDR1 MNHEY, CDR2 SVGEGT. In DNA form, the CDR3 reads TGTGCCTGCTCCGGGACCCCCCGTGAGCAGTACTTC. Translation: CACSGTPREQYF.

On this clonotype itself: Its ends do not fully match the called genes, so a read error is possible. The chain links TRBV9 to TRBJ2-7; TRBD2 agrees at 7 bases. Germline CDR1 reads SGDLS; CDR2 reads YYNGEE. The CDR3 has 15 amino acids. This CDR3 is CASSVETGGSYDQYF. The DNA for the CDR3 is TGTGCCAGCAGCGTAGAAACGGGAGGATCCTACGATCAGTACTTC.

As to this clonotype: This CDR3 fails to terminate in the conserved phenylalanine or tryptophan, so it likely reflects a read error. The chain carries TRBV11-3 and TRBJ2-7; D not certain. There are 12 residues in the CDR3. The V end was cut by 3 bases, the J end by 4 bases, with 7 bases between. Germline V CDR1 and CDR2: SGHNT, YENEEA. CDR3 amino acids: CASSFMGYEQYY. CDR3 sequence (DNA): TGTGCCAGCAGCTTCATGGGATACGAGCAGTACTAT.

The genes are TRBV30 and TRBJ2-5; no clear D. This CDR3 is built from 15 residues. Trimming shortened V by 6 bases and J by 7 bases, and 24 bases separated the two germline ends. Germline CDR1 reads GTSNPN; CDR2 reads SVGIG (reference sequence). CDR3 bases: TGTGCCTGTAAGGTCTTGGTCGCGACCCTAGGGACCCAGTACTTC. This sequence encodes CACKVLVATLGTQYF.

In its sample, this clonotype was seen many times. A junction end diverges from the germline sequence, so it may reflect a read error. This chain links TRBV5-5 with TRBJ2-5, with D possibly being TRBD2 (5 bases). CDR1 is SGHKS, CDR2 YYEKEE, per germline (reference sequence). The CDR3 is 15 amino acids. CDR3 nucleotides: TGTGCCAGCAGCTTTGGACTCATGAACCAAGGGACCCAGTACTTC. Encoded protein: CASSFGLMNQGTQYF.

A note on this clonotype: The CDR3 does not close with the conserved phenylalanine or tryptophan, likely indicating a read error. This chain uses TRBV29-1 with TRBJ2-6; D perhaps matches TRBD1 (6 bases). V lost 7 bases, J lost 4 bases, and 11 bases lay in between. Germline V gives CDR1 SQVTM, CDR2 ANQGSEA. This CDR3 comprises 13 residues. The CDR3 spells CSAVGGGANVLTS. In DNA, the CDR3 is TGCAGCGCTGTAGGGGGAGGGGCCAACGTCCTGACTTCC.

The sample holds many counts of this clonotype. V gene TRBV5-8 combines with J gene TRBJ1-5; D not resolved. CDR1 and CDR2 from the germline V gene are SGHTS and YDEGEE. V shed 8 bases and J shed 7 bases, with 13 bases lying between them. The CDR3 covers 12 residues. The CDR3 loop reads CASSLTWQPQHF. In DNA, the CDR3 is TGTGCCAGTAGCCTGACTTGGCAGCCCCAGCATTTT.

The chain's CDR3 is CASSFRGGNQPQHF. The CDR3 bases are TGTGCCAGCAGTTTCCGGGGAGGCAATCAGCCCCAGCATTTT. This chain uses TRBV6-5 with TRBJ1-5; D is undetermined. Trimming took off 4 bases at V and 2 bases at J, with 9 bases between the two ends. Looked up from germline, CDR1 is MNHEY and CDR2 is SVGAGI. CDR3 length: 14 residues.

The rearrangement joins TRBV29-1 to TRBJ2-3, with D perhaps matching TRBD2 (9 bases). The CDR3 has 17 amino acids. CDR1 and CDR2 (germline): SQVTM, ANQGSEA. The CDR3 sequence is CIRQGSASGTLTNTQYF. In DNA form, the CDR3 reads TGCATCCGACAGGGGTCGGCTAGCGGGACCCTCACAAACACGCAGTATTTT.